This entry lists 16 T cell receptor beta chains sequenced from one sample in a study of blood T cells in healthy people across ages (dated by TCRdb to between 2014 and 2016). Library preparation was by 5' RACE. The sequencer was an Illumina HiSeq 2500. A second PCR of roughly 6 to 11 cycles was run with a J-beta primer mix and a sample-barcoded 5' primer. The public reads were run again by TCRdb, first through fastp at Q25 and then through MiXCR, and only productive beta chains were kept. Rows are combined by CDR3 protein, so each entry shows the most common genes and DNA. The sample includes under 950,000 distinct CDR3 sequences, with 20% to 25% observed a single time. The ten largest clones add up to about 20% of the sample. Input material: blood. Receptors were obtained from an older man in good health.

V usage is TRBV9 and J usage is TRBJ2-5; D possibly uses TRBD1 or TRBD2 (6 bases each). V was shortened by 10 bases and J by 2 bases, with 15 bases between the two germline ends. Germline-derived CDR1 and CDR2 are SGDLS and YYNGEE. The CDR3 sequence is 13 residues long. CDR3: CASGGGLQETQYF. The CDR3 DNA follows: TGTGCCTCCGGAGGGGGTCTTCAAGAGACCCAGTACTTC.

The CDR3 loop reads CASSFSTGREQYF. DNA for the CDR3: TGTGCCAGCAGCTTTTCCACGGGGAGGGAGCAGTACTTC. The chain joins TRBV13 to TRBJ2-7; weak D call: TRBD2 (6 bases). Trimming stripped 3 bases from V and 7 bases from J, with 13 bases between. The CDR3 length is 13 residues. Germline V gene data show CDR1 as PRHDT and CDR2 as FYEKMQ (reference sequence).

V gene TRBV5-1 combines with J gene TRBJ2-4, with D unresolved. The ends were cut back, 4 bases at V and 8 bases at J, with 10 bases in the middle. This CDR3 is 12 amino acids long. Per germline, CDR1 SGHRS and CDR2 YFSETQ. The CDR3 here is CASSLLQDIQYF. The CDR3 DNA reads as TGCGCCAGCAGCCTGCTGCAAGACATTCAGTACTTC.

This clonotype was observed a handful of times. V and J are TRBV2 and TRBJ1-1, with a possible D match to TRBD1 (6 bases). Germline V CDR1 and CDR2: SNHLY, FYNNEI. This CDR3 is built from 12 residues. Trimming removed 8 bases at V and 3 bases at J, with 10 bases between. The CDR3 loop is CASLDRYTEAFF. The DNA of the CDR3 is TGTGCCAGCCTAGACAGGTACACTGAAGCTTTCTTT.

The chain couples TRBV27 to TRBJ1-1; D might be TRBD1 (5 bases). The germline V gene encodes CDR1 MNHEY and CDR2 SMNVEV (reference sequence). The CDR3 loop spans 13 amino acids. V lost 4 bases to trimming and J lost 3 bases, with 9 bases between them. The CDR3 sequence: CASSWGRDTEAFF. CDR3 coding DNA: TGTGCCAGCAGTTGGGGACGGGACACTGAAGCTTTCTTT.

A few counts support this clonotype. The genes are TRBV5-5 and TRBJ1-6; possible D gene TRBD1, 6 bases. Germline V gene data show CDR1 as SGHKS and CDR2 as YYEKEE (reference sequence). The CDR3 runs to 16 residues. V was cut by 0 bases and J by 7 bases, with 14 bases left in between. CDR3 DNA: TGTGCCAGCAGCTTGGACTGGTACAGGGAGAATTCACCCCTCCACTTT. This gives the protein CASSLDWYRENSPLHF.

This clonotype was detected a few times. The rearrangement uses TRBV15 and TRBJ2-3; D uncertain. V lost 5 bases to trimming and J lost 1 base, with 10 bases between them. The germline V gene encodes CDR1 LNHNV and CDR2 YYDKDF (reference sequence). CDR3 length: 14 amino acids. CDR3 coding DNA: TGTGCCACCAGCCCCCAGCAGCGCACAGATACGCAGTATTTT. Residues: CATSPQQRTDTQYF.

This clonotype has just a few counts. The genes are TRBV5-1 and TRBJ2-7; 8 bases agree with TRBD1. This CDR3 comprises 15 residues. V lost 3 bases to trimming and J lost 2 bases; unmatched junction nucleotides: 7. CDR1 and CDR2 (germline): SGHRS, YFSETQ. In DNA, the CDR3 is TGCGCCAGCAGCTCCGACAGGGGCGGCACCTACGAGCAGTACTTC. It translates to CASSSDRGGTYEQYF.

This clonotype has just a few counts. V and J are TRBV20-1 and TRBJ1-4; weak D call: TRBD1 (5 bases). The CDR3 totals 13 residues. Germline V gives CDR1 DFQATT, CDR2 SNEGSKA (reference sequence). V lost 8 bases to trimming and J lost 5 bases, with 15 bases between them. The CDR3, as DNA: TGCAGTACGCAGGGCTTCGGGAATGAAAAACTGTTTTTT. Its translation: CSTQGFGNEKLFF.

This clonotype was counted only a few times. Here the CDR3 reads CASWNQPQHF. CDR3 DNA sequence: TGCGCCAGCTGGAATCAGCCCCAGCATTTT. The rearrangement links TRBV5-1 to TRBJ1-5; the D is unclear. Per the germline V gene, CDR1 is SGHRS and CDR2 is YFSETQ. Trimming removed 7 bases from V and 4 bases from J, with 3 bases in between. The CDR3 is 10 amino acids.

This clonotype appeared a few times. The V gene is TRBV9, the J gene TRBJ1-1; D ambiguous. The CDR3 is made up of 20 amino acids. Germline-derived CDR1 and CDR2 are SGDLS and YYNGEE. V was cut by 4 bases and J by 5 bases, with 33 bases left in between. The CDR3 sequence is CASSLRWPETDQRRCTEAFF. The CDR3, as DNA: TGTGCCAGCAGCCTCCGGTGGCCGGAAACAGACCAACGTAGGTGTACTGAAGCTTTCTTT.

The chain employs TRBV6-5 and TRBJ2-4; possibly TRBD1 for D (6 bases). V lost 7 bases, J lost 2 bases, and 15 bases lay in between. The CDR3 is 15 residues long. Per germline, CDR1 MNHEY and CDR2 SVGAGI. CDR3: CASTSYRDSKNIQYF. For the CDR3, the DNA is TGTGCCAGCACATCCTACAGGGATTCCAAAAACATTCAGTACTTC.

The rearrangement uses TRBV20-1 and TRBJ2-3, with 7 bases lining up with TRBD2. J lost 2 bases, V lost 5 bases, and 16 bases had no gene match. The CDR3 loop spans 17 amino acids. Germline loops: CDR1 DFQATT, CDR2 SNEGSKA (reference sequence). CDR3 in DNA: TGCAGTGCTTCCGGACCTAGCGGTCCTGCTTTCACAGATACGCAGTATTTT. Translated, it gives CSASGPSGPAFTDTQYF.

The table lists this clonotype with a few counts. V gene TRBV7-2 combines with J gene TRBJ2-3, with 9 bases aligning to TRBD1. Germline V gene data show CDR1 as SGHTA and CDR2 as FQGNSA. J lost 8 bases, V lost 2 bases, and 5 bases had no gene match. There are 14 residues in the CDR3. The CDR3 sequence: CASSLSTGGGTQYF. The DNA of the CDR3 is TGTGCCAGCAGCTTAAGTACAGGGGGCGGTACGCAGTATTTT.

The chain couples TRBV7-3 to TRBJ2-1; no clear D gene. Per the germline V gene, CDR1 is SGHTA and CDR2 is FQGTGA. This CDR3 has 14 residues. V lost 2 bases to trimming and J lost 5 bases, with 10 bases between them. CDR3 nucleotide sequence: TGTGCCAGCAGCTTAGTTCGGGCGAACAATGAGCAGTTCTTC. This sequence encodes CASSLVRANNEQFF.

CDR3 in amino acids: CSARTSGRPDTQYF. The DNA for the CDR3 is TGCAGTGCTCGGACTAGCGGGAGACCAGATACGCAGTATTTT. V is TRBV20-1 and J is TRBJ2-3, with 13 bases matching TRBD2. This CDR3 spans 14 amino acids. Germline V CDR1 and CDR2: DFQATT, SNEGSKA (reference sequence). The V gene end was trimmed by 5 bases and the J gene end by 4 bases; junction bases not matched to a gene: 3.